A selection of T cell receptor beta chains follows, all from one sample in a study of Graves' ophthalmopathy and Graves' hyperthyroidism. Each CDR3 protein is one row after TCRdb ran MiXCR on the multiplex PCR reads. The sample lists about 480,000 distinct CDR3 sequences, around 15% occurring once. Sequenced material: blood. Receptors originate from a woman aged 25 to 39 with Graves' ophthalmopathy. CDR3s include the opening cysteine and the closing phenylalanine or tryptophan. The order of the fields is clone size, J gene, D gene, V gene, CDR3 protein, CDR3 DNA. D genes are given only for firm matches. Size is omitted from some rows. Given values are once, few, many or a class for expanded clones.

many	TRBJ1-1	.	TRBV12-3/TRBV12-4	CASSSEIEAFF	TGTGCCAGCAGCTCGGAGATTGAAGCTTTCTTT
few	TRBJ2-7	TRBD2	TRBV20-1	CSASKKMGLATRQYF	TGCAGTGCTAGTAAGAAGATGGGACTAGCGACGCGGCAGTACTTC
many	TRBJ2-7	TRBD2	TRBV20-1	CSAKGSGGYYEQYF	TGCAGTGCTAAGGGTAGCGGGGGGTACTACGAGCAGTACTTC
many	TRBJ1-5	TRBD1	TRBV28	CASRHRGLGNQPQHF	TGTGCCAGCCGTCACAGGGGGCTGGGCAATCAGCCCCAGCATTTT
many	TRBJ2-7	TRBD1	TRBV29-1	CSVEGQGWYEQYF	TGCAGCGTTGAGGGACAGGGTTGGTACGAGCAGTACTTC
many	TRBJ1-5	.	TRBV6-1	CASSPGTRTVNQPQHF	TGTGCCAGCAGCCCCGGTACCCGGACGGTCAATCAGCCCCAGCATTTT
.	TRBJ1-1	.	TRBV6-1	CASSRGKQGGNTEAFF	TGTGCCAGCAGTCGAGGCAAACAGGGAGGCAACACTGAAGCTTTCTTT
.	TRBJ1-2	.	TRBV29-1	CSEWTANYGYTF	TGCAGCGAGTGGACAGCCAACTATGGCTACACCTTC
many	TRBJ1-2	.	TRBV12-3/TRBV12-4	CASSLAGGLVHGYTF	TGTGCCAGCAGTTTAGCGGGCGGACTAGTCCATGGCTACACCTTC
few	TRBJ2-5	TRBD2	TRBV28	CASSSSPGGRGSEETQYF	TGTGCCAGCAGTTCTTCCCCGGGAGGACGGGGTTCGGAAGAGACCCAGTACTTC
many	TRBJ2-5	.	TRBV10-3	CAISAGEETQYF	TGTGCCATCAGTGCGGGGGAAGAGACCCAGTACTTC
many	TRBJ1-1	.	TRBV28	CAGSAGGTLNTEAFF	TGTGCCGGCAGTGCCGGAGGGACCTTGAACACTGAAGCTTTCTTT
few	TRBJ1-2	.	TRBV2	CASISLRDGYTF	TGTGCCAGCATTTCTTTGCGTGATGGCTACACCTTC
many	TRBJ1-2	TRBD1	TRBV10-3	CAIRGQGRIYGYTF	TGTGCCATCAGGGGACAGGGGAGGATCTATGGCTACACCTTC
many	TRBJ1-2	TRBD1	TRBV27	CASRPSGGANYGYTF	TGTGCCAGCAGACCATCAGGGGGAGCTAACTATGGCTACACCTTC
.	TRBJ2-2	TRBD1	TRBV27	CASRAGQGNTGELFF	TGTGCCAGCAGGGCGGGACAGGGGAACACCGGGGAGCTGTTTTTT
many	TRBJ2-7	.	TRBV24-1	CAPDHPGSSYEQYF	TGTGCCCCCGACCATCCAGGGTCCTCCTACGAGCAGTACTTC
many	TRBJ1-1	.	TRBV27	CASSPIEPETEAFF	TGTGCCAGCAGTCCGATCGAGCCGGAAACTGAAGCTTTCTTT
many	TRBJ1-1	TRBD1	TRBV5-1	CASSRDRAATEAFF	TGCGCCAGCAGCCGCGACAGGGCAGCAACTGAAGCTTTCTTT
many	TRBJ2-7	TRBD2	TRBV28	CASTPRGLAVYEQYF	TGTGCCAGCACCCCCCGGGGACTAGCGGTGTACGAGCAGTACTTC
.	TRBJ2-4	TRBD2	TRBV6-1	CASRTSGENIQYF	TGTGCCAGCCGAACTAGCGGGGAGAACATTCAGTACTTC
many	TRBJ1-2	.	TRBV7-9	CASSPSLGYGYTF	TGTGCCAGCAGCCCAAGTTTGGGCTATGGCTACACCTTC
.	TRBJ1-1	.	TRBV20-1	CSARTFGGGTEAFF	TGCAGTGCTAGGACGTTTGGGGGCGGCACTGAAGCTTTCTTT
.	TRBJ1-2	.	TRBV19	CASSAGTAASGYTF	TGTGCCAGTAGTGCCGGGACTGCCGCTAGTGGCTACACCTTC
.	TRBJ2-7	TRBD1	TRBV6-2/TRBV6-3	CAGSYRPGTDFRLGSAYEQYF	TGTGCCGGCAGTTACCGACCAGGGACAGACTTCCGACTGGGGAGCGCCTACGAGCAGTACTTC
many	TRBJ2-4	.	TRBV11-2	CASSLPQAYIKYF	TGTGCCAGCAGCTTACCACAGGCATACATTAAGTACTTC
few	TRBJ2-2	.	TRBV5-1	CASSLATAGELFF	TGCGCCAGCAGCTTAGCGACCGCCGGGGAGCTGTTTTTT
few	TRBJ1-2	.	TRBV24-1	CATSDSRVSYGYTF	TGTGCCACCAGTGACTCCAGGGTGAGCTATGGCTACACCTTC
.	TRBJ2-5	.	TRBV6-2/TRBV6-3	CASSPTGETQCF	TGTGCCAGCAGCCCTACGGGCGAGACCCAGTGCTTC
many	TRBJ1-2	TRBD1	TRBV6-5	CASSYTPTGGGGYTF	TGTGCCAGCAGTTACACCCCTACAGGGGGCGGTGGCTACACCTTC
many	TRBJ2-7	TRBD1	TRBV27	CASSPMDRIYEQYF	TGTGCCAGCAGTCCCATGGACAGGATCTACGAGCAGTACTTC
.	TRBJ2-5	.	TRBV7-3	CASSRTGTPREAKYF	TGTGCCAGCAGCCGCACCGGGACTCCAAGAGAGGCCAAGTACTTC
many	TRBJ1-2	.	TRBV7-9	CASAGAGGYGYTF	TGTGCCAGCGCGGGAGCAGGAGGATATGGCTACACCTTC
.	TRBJ2-5	.	TRBV6-1	CASSPAWTPFRKTQYF	TGTGCCAGCAGTCCTGCTTGGACTCCCTTTAGAAAGACCCAGTACTTC
.	TRBJ1-3	.	TRBV30	CAWRGDILDSGNTIYF	TGTGCCTGGAGAGGGGACATCCTGGACTCTGGAAACACCATATATTTT
many	TRBJ1-3	.	TRBV5-1	CASSLDRQHSGNTIYF	TGCGCCAGCAGCTTAGACCGACAGCACTCTGGAAACACCATATATTTT
many	TRBJ2-5	TRBD2	TRBV9	CASSTSPGGPQETQYF	TGTGCCAGCAGCACCAGTCCGGGGGGTCCCCAAGAGACCCAGTACTTC
many	TRBJ2-7	TRBD1	TRBV28	CASKGAGRPYEQYF	TGTGCCAGCAAGGGGGCAGGACGACCCTACGAGCAGTACTTC
many	TRBJ2-5	.	TRBV9	CASSVIPSGETQYF	TGTGCCAGCAGCGTCATACCTTCGGGGGAGACCCAGTACTTC
many	TRBJ2-7	.	TRBV5-1	CASSLDSLGIEQYF	TGCGCCAGCAGCTTGGACAGCTTAGGCATCGAGCAGTACTTC
many	TRBJ1-1	.	TRBV10-3	CAISEVVNTEAFF	TGTGCCATCAGTGAGGTCGTGAACACTGAAGCTTTCTTT
many	TRBJ2-4	.	TRBV11-2	CASSLEPKNIQYF	TGTGCCAGCAGCTTAGAACCGAAAAACATTCAGTACTTC
many	TRBJ2-7	.	TRBV6-1	CASRGPQAYEQYF	TGTGCCAGCAGGGGGCCCCAAGCCTACGAGCAGTACTTC
many	TRBJ1-5	TRBD1	TRBV28	CASSQRDRARRYDQPQHF	TGTGCCAGCAGCCAAAGGGACAGGGCCCGGCGCTACGATCAGCCCCAGCATTTT
many	TRBJ1-1	.	TRBV5-1	CASSLAGSNTEAFF	TGTGCCAGCAGTTTAGCAGGGTCGAACACTGAAGCTTTCTTT
once	TRBJ2-5	TRBD1	TRBV6-2/TRBV6-3	CASSKATGTRETQYF	TGTGCCAGCAGTAAAGCGACAGGGACAAGAGAGACCCAGTACTTC
many	TRBJ2-4	.	TRBV6-1	CASNPSRGTPKNIQYF	TGTGCCAGCAATCCAAGTCGTGGGACACCCAAAAACATTCAGTACTTC
.	TRBJ1-2	TRBD1	TRBV18	CASSPLTGVEDGYTF	TGTGCCAGCTCACCATTGACAGGGGTTGAGGATGGCTACACCTTC
many	TRBJ1-1	.	TRBV5-4	CASSLRSQGEAFF	TGTGCCAGCAGCTTGCGGTCCCAAGGTGAAGCTTTCTTT
many	TRBJ2-5	TRBD1	TRBV6-5	CASSYSPGTEIQETQYF	TGTGCCAGCAGTTACTCCCCTGGGACAGAGATCCAAGAGACCCAGTACTTC
few	TRBJ2-2	.	TRBV11-2	CASSSPRDTKNTGELFF	TGTGCCAGCAGTTCCCCCCGGGACACCAAGAACACCGGGGAGCTGTTTTTT
.	TRBJ1-4	TRBD1	TRBV20-1	CSASDRVSEKLFF	TGCAGTGCTAGTGACAGGGTTAGTGAAAAACTGTTTTTT
many	TRBJ2-7	.	TRBV28	CASSLEGYRVSNEQYF	TGTGCCAGCAGTCTAGAGGGATACAGGGTCTCGAACGAGCAGTACTTC
few	TRBJ1-1	.	TRBV24-1	CATAAGGAVTEAFF	TGTGCCACAGCGGCTGGGGGCGCGGTCACTGAAGCTTTCTTT